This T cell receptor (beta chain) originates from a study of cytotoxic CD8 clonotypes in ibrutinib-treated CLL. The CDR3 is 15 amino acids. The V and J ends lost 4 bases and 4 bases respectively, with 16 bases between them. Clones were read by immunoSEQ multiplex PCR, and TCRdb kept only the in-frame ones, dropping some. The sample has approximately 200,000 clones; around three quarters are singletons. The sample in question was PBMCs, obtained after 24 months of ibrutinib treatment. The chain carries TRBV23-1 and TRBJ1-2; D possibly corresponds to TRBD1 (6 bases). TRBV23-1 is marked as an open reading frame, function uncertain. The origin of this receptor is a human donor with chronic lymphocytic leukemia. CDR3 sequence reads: CASSLPTGRVYGYTF. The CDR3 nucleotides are TGCGCCAGCAGTCTTCCCACAGGGAGGGTCTATGGCTACACCTTC.